This T cell receptor beta chain appears in the sequencing data of a study of vaccination effects on CD4 cells after COVID-19 (dated by TCRdb to between 2021 and 2022). Looking at the study overall: Participants received two doses of either the BNT162b2 or the mRNA-1273 mRNA SARS-CoV-2 vaccine. In both COVID-19 convalescent patients and infection-naive vaccine recipients, the study compared SARS-CoV-2 spike-specific CD4+ TCR repertoires from before mRNA vaccination with those from after it. A total of ten to eleven COVID-19 convalescent patients and a handful of SARS-CoV-2-naive healthy vaccine recipients were included in the full study. Cultures from other donors in the study were sequenced using the Oncomine TCR Beta short-read assay on an Illumina iSeq 100.

The protocol used for the library was the immunoSEQ multiplex PCR assay. DNA from the CD4+ T cells that had been cultured and isolated underwent TCR beta CDR3 sequencing. Concerning the study's data processing: Non-productive TCR sequences were discarded, and reads were trimmed to the CDR3 region, with only CDR3s of 7 or more amino acids retained. Antigen-specific clonotypes were identified using the MANAFEST web app by comparison of expansion in peptide wells against reference cultures. To be called positive, a clone needed expansion at FDR<0.05 compared with the reference and with all other wells, an odds ratio greater than 5, and a frequency greater than 0.1% in two replicate wells. Cross-reactive clonotypes were defined as significantly expanded in SARS-CoV-2 spike wells and in at least one common cold coronavirus spike condition. CDR3 similarity was assessed by Levenshtein distance using the stringdist R package, and unrooted trees were constructed with ape in R 3.6.1. TCRdb took over this immuneACCESS table, retaining in-frame rearrangements with V and J assigned. Such tables are incomplete; in checked studies, under half of the missing clones stem from an unresolved V gene, and the remainder is unexplained. The DNA was the basis for D and trimming; V, J and clone size are from that table. This sample gives 62,000 or so clones in total; 75% to 90% of them show up just once. 10% to 15% of the sample belongs to the ten largest clones.

This clone appeared once. The clone's antigen remains unknown. No quality values exist for individual bases; no much larger clone is one base distant. In the ViraFEST assay, PBMC were stimulated with viral peptide pools, and TCR sequencing was then used to find antigen-specific CD4+ T cell clonotypes based on their expansion. After approximately eleven days of culture, CD4+ T cells were isolated with the EasySep CD4+ T cell isolation kit. The absence of prior SARS-CoV-2 infection in healthy vaccine recipients was confirmed by negative nucleocapsid antibodies before and after vaccination. Some 2 million PBMC per well were cultured in IMDM with around 5.3% human AB serum, 9 to 10 IU/ml IL-2 and gentamicin, plus 10 ug/ml peptides. On days 3 and 7, half of the culture medium was replaced with fresh IL-2-containing medium. Unless noted otherwise, every peptide stimulation condition was cultured in triplicate wells. PBMC were separated from whole blood using Ficoll-Paque Plus gradient centrifugation and were then either cryopreserved at -140C or used fresh. The overlapping peptide pools covered the spike proteins of SARS-CoV-2 as well as those of the common cold coronaviruses HCoV-NL63, HCoV-OC43 and HCoV-229E. Genomic DNA was extracted from cultured CD4+ T cells with the QIAamp micro DNA kit.

A distance of 11 bases separates the germline ends of V and J, which lose 2 bases and 6 bases respectively. The cysteine opens and the phenylalanine closes a CDR3 of 15 amino acids. The sequence is cut down to CDR3 DNA, 45 bases in frame from base 1. For CDR1 and CDR2, the germline V gene (reference sequence) lists LNHDA and SQIVND. What the authors observed across the whole study: Limitations of the study were the small number of convalescent patients and the absence of early post-infection timepoints. In healthy vaccine recipients, vaccine-induced clones were almost all SARS-CoV-2 mono-reactive, with only 1 of 255 being cross-reactive with common cold coronaviruses. Marked clonal contraction was observed in both infection-induced and vaccine-induced clones at late post-vaccination timepoints, consistent with waning T cell responses.

The clonotype comes from a human donor who received a COVID-19 vaccine. Specimen: CD4+ T cells from PBMCs cultured with SARS-CoV-2 spike peptides, collected before COVID-19 vaccination. The intended sense of this specimen's cell subset or site label: SARS-CoV-2 spike overlapping peptide pool stimulation. The chain is made from TRBV19 and TRBJ1-6, with no confident D gene call. Here the CDR3 is given as CASSISQTGNSPLHF. The sequence in DNA is TGTGCCAGTAGTATATCTCAGACTGGTAATTCACCCCTCCACTTT.